This T cell receptor (beta chain) was identified in a study of blood T cell repertoires in COVID-19. Background on the study: The origin of the acute and convalescent COVID-19 samples was the United States, Italy and Spain. The cDNA or gDNA used as material had been derived from T cells, B-cell-depleted T cells, or PBMCs.

Under the authors' procedure: Estimated nucleated cell counts came from reference gene primer amplification. Assay used: immunoSEQ multiplex PCR; TCRdb lists only in-frame clones, some missing. V and J calls and clone size follow that table, whereas D and trimming were derived from the DNA. This table has approximately 210,000 clones, approximately 81% appearing once. The CDR3 spans 20 residues. The V gene end was trimmed by 4 bases and the J gene end by 0 bases; junction bases not matched to a gene: 15. Germline loops: CDR1 LNHDA, CDR2 SQIVND (reference sequence). J is TRBJ2-6 and V is TRBV19, with TRBD1 matching 7 bases. The source of this sequence is an elderly woman with COVID-19, enrolled during active disease. The sample comprised peripheral blood. The CDR3 bases are TGTGCCAGTAGTACCTTAGTAACCGGGACAGTATACTCTGGGGCCAACGTCCTGACTTTC. Protein sequence: CASSTLVTGTVYSGANVLTF.